The 21 T cell receptor beta chains given below trace back to one sample, sequenced in a study of blood T cell repertoires in COVID-19. TCRdb's copy holds only in-frame clones and misses some; the assay was immunoSEQ multiplex PCR. The table has about 200,000 clones, 80% seen once. Sample: peripheral blood. These receptors were taken from a woman between 65 and 79 years old with acute or convalescent COVID-19.

The chain carries TRBV5-4 and TRBJ2-6, with 9 bases fitting TRBD2. The ends lost 4 bases at V and 2 bases at J; junction bases unmatched: 7. CDR1 is SGHNT and CDR2 is YYREEE in the germline V gene (reference sequence). The CDR3 has 17 residues. CDR3 protein: CASSEGTSLAGANVLTF. CDR3 coding DNA: TGTGCCAGCAGCGAAGGGACTAGCTTAGCTGGGGCCAACGTCCTGACTTTC.

This clone was observed a few times. The CDR3 DNA reads TGTGCCAGCAGACCCGGGACTAGCGGGGGGGATGAGCAGTTCTTC. Translated, it gives CASRPGTSGGDEQFF. This chain joins TRBV11-2 and TRBJ2-1, with TRBD2 matching over 16 bases. With 6 bases clipped from V and 8 bases from J, the junction kept 4 bases outside the gene matches. This CDR3 region has 15 residues. Germline V gives CDR1 SGHAT, CDR2 FQNNGV.

The rearrangement uses TRBV3-1 (or the pseudogene TRBV3-2) and TRBJ1-2, with 8 bases aligning to TRBD1. The CDR3 is made up of 16 amino acids. The junction had 8 bases not matched to a gene; V was cut back by 0 bases and J by 5 bases. In germline, CDR1 is LGHDT, CDR2 YNNKEL (reference sequence). The CDR3 loop reads CASSQDWAGGWYGYTF. In DNA form, the CDR3 reads TGTGCCAGCAGCCAAGATTGGGCAGGGGGCTGGTATGGCTACACCTTC.

V and J are TRBV19 and TRBJ1-1, with D possibly TRBD1 on 5 matching bases. From germline, CDR1 is LNHDA and CDR2 SQIVND (reference sequence). The CDR3 is 14 amino acids. V was trimmed by 3 bases and J by 6 bases, leaving 14 bases between them. The CDR3 DNA sequence: TGTGCCAGTAGTATCCGACGGGGGGGATCTGAAGCTTTCTTT. It translates to CASSIRRGGSEAFF.

This clone was observed once. V gene TRBV15 combines with J gene TRBJ2-3; maybe TRBD2 (5 bases). The ends were cut back, 3 bases at V and 4 bases at J, with 14 bases in the middle. Germline loops: CDR1 LNHNV, CDR2 YYDKDF (reference sequence). The CDR3 runs 15 residues. CDR3 coding DNA: TGTGCCACCAGCAGTGGAGTGGGAGAGCCAGATACGCAGTATTTT. Translated: CATSSGVGEPDTQYF.

The chain's CDR3 is CASSHQRGSKNIQYF. The DNA for the CDR3 is TGTGCCAGCAGCCATCAGAGGGGGTCCAAAAACATTCAGTACTTC. The rearrangement links TRBV6-6 to TRBJ2-4, with D possibly being TRBD1 (6 bases). CDR3 length equals 15 residues. V lost 6 bases, J lost 2 bases, and 14 bases lay in between. Germline CDR1 is MNHNY and CDR2 is SVGAGI (reference sequence).

The chain is built from TRBV14 and TRBJ2-3; the match to TRBD2 covers 15 bases. The CDR3 extends over 17 amino acids. Trimming removed 3 bases from V and 8 bases from J; junction bases left unmatched: 9. CDR1 is SGHDN and CDR2 is FVKESK in the germline V gene. For the CDR3, the DNA is TGTGCCAGCAGCCAGTCCGGGACTAGCGGGAGGTCGGGTACGCAGTATTTT. Its translation: CASSQSGTSGRSGTQYF.

The V call is TRBV2, the J call TRBJ2-5; D possibly corresponds to TRBD2 (6 bases). CDR1 and CDR2 (germline): SNHLY, FYNNEI. Trimming stripped 7 bases from V and 1 base from J, with 13 bases between. The CDR3 has 14 residues. CDR3 region: CASTFGGTQETQYF. Here the CDR3 DNA reads TGTGCCAGCACTTTCGGGGGAACCCAAGAGACCCAGTACTTC.

This clone appeared a few times. The rearrangement joins TRBV30 to TRBJ1-2; D is perhaps TRBD1 (6 bases). Germline-derived CDR1 and CDR2 are GTSNPN and SVGIG (reference sequence). CDR3 length equals 14 residues. V lost 4 bases, J lost 4 bases, and 16 bases lay in between. The CDR3 spells CAWTPGGESYGYTF. CDR3 DNA sequence: TGTGCCTGGACCCCGGGGGGCGAGAGCTATGGCTACACCTTC.

In this sample, this clone turned up a few times. The chain is built from TRBV3-1 (or the pseudogene TRBV3-2) and TRBJ2-1, with a weak D call TRBD2 (6 bases). V lost 0 bases to trimming and J lost 4 bases, with 10 bases between them. CDR1 LGHDT and CDR2 YNNKEL come from the germline V gene (reference sequence). This CDR3 region has 15 residues. CDR3 sequence: CASSQDTSQYNEQFF. The DNA of the CDR3 is TGTGCCAGCAGCCAAGATACTAGCCAATACAATGAGCAGTTCTTC.

The CDR3 spells CASSESPSGSGEQYF. DNA for the CDR3: TGCGCCAGCAGTGAGTCCCCTAGCGGGAGCGGAGAGCAGTACTTC. The chain combines TRBV10-1 with TRBJ2-7; TRBD2 aligns across 10 bases. The CDR3 length is 15 residues. In germline, CDR1 is WNHNN, CDR2 SYGVQD (reference sequence). With 0 bases clipped from V and 7 bases from J, the junction kept 6 bases outside the gene matches.

This sequence joins TRBV6-5 and TRBJ2-5, with TRBD2 matching over 7 bases. This CDR3 region has 16 residues. Germline CDR1 and CDR2: MNHEY and SVGAGI. V gave up 1 base and J gave up 3 bases; unmatched junction bases: 8. CDR3 in amino acids: CASSYYPASGEETQYF. The CDR3 nucleotides are TGTGCCAGCAGTTACTACCCAGCTAGCGGTGAAGAGACCCAGTACTTC.

The J gene is TRBJ1-1, the V gene TRBV25-1; D unclear. This CDR3 has 13 residues. The ends were cut back, 7 bases at V and 4 bases at J, with 13 bases in the middle. CDR1 MGHDK and CDR2 SYGVNS come from the germline V gene. The CDR3 spells CASTFSRGTEAFF. The CDR3 DNA is TGTGCCAGCACATTCAGCCGGGGCACTGAAGCTTTCTTT.

The chain uses TRBV21-1 and TRBJ1-5. TRBV21-1 has pseudogene status. The CDR3 covers 15 residues. DNA of the CDR3: TGTGCCAGCAGCAAAGAAATGGCGGAAAATCAGCCCCAGCATTTT. Protein: CASSKEMAENQPQHF.

The CDR3 DNA reads TGTGCCAGCAGCAAGGGACTAGCGGGAGGGGATACGCAGTATTTT. Protein sequence: CASSKGLAGGDTQYF. J is TRBJ2-3 and V is TRBV11-3; the match to TRBD2 covers 16 bases. The trim removed 5 bases at V and 6 bases at J, leaving 2 bases unmatched. CDR3 length: 15 residues. Germline CDR1 is SGHNT and CDR2 is YENEEA.

The table lists this clone with a few counts. The J gene is TRBJ2-7, the V gene TRBV11-2, with D tentatively TRBD2 (6 bases). This CDR3 comprises 16 residues. CDR1 and CDR2 (germline): SGHAT, FQNNGV. Trimming cost V 5 bases and J 3 bases, with 20 bases left between them. CDR3 sequence reads: CASSPTAGPILYEQYF. The CDR3 nucleotides are TGTGCCAGCAGCCCAACGGCGGGACCCATACTCTACGAGCAGTACTTC.

This clone was detected only a few times. The chain is built from TRBV28 and TRBJ2-1; TRBD2 agrees at 9 bases. This CDR3 is 16 amino acids long. Germline V gives CDR1 MDHEN, CDR2 SYDVKM. The ends lost 9 bases at V and 8 bases at J; junction bases unmatched: 17. CDR3 nucleotides: TGTGCCAGTCACCCTACTTGGGGACTAGCTTCGTATGAGCAGTTCTTC. It yields the protein CASHPTWGLASYEQFF.

The rearrangement links TRBV3-1 (or the pseudogene TRBV3-2) to TRBJ1-1, with D tentatively TRBD1 (5 bases). The CDR3 runs 13 residues. Germline CDR1 and CDR2: LGHDT and YNNKEL (reference sequence). The V end lost 0 bases, the J end lost 3 bases, and 5 bases lay between the germline ends. CDR3 sequence reads: CASSQEGDTEAFF. The CDR3 coding sequence is TGTGCCAGCAGCCAAGAAGGGGACACTGAAGCTTTCTTT.

The V call is TRBV28, the J call TRBJ2-1; TRBD2 agrees at 11 bases. Germline assignment: CDR1 MDHEN and CDR2 SYDVKM. V was clipped by 5 bases and J by 6 bases; unmatched bases: 6. CDR3 length equals 15 residues. CDR3 DNA: TGTGCCAGCAGTGATACTAGCGGGAGTCCCAATGAGCAGTTCTTC. Protein product: CASSDTSGSPNEQFF.

The chain recombines TRBV18 with TRBJ2-6, with a weak D call TRBD1 (5 bases). V lost 3 bases, J lost 3 bases, and 12 bases lay in between. This CDR3 contains 16 residues. CDR1 KGHSH and CDR2 LQKENI come from the germline V gene. CDR3 sequence (DNA): TGTGCCAGCTCACCCTTAGCAGGGAATGGGGCCAACGTCCTGACTTTC. This codes for CASSPLAGNGANVLTF. The entire variable domain, with the rest obtained from reference TRBV18 and TRBJ2-6, is as follows: NAGVMQNPRHLVRRRGQEARLRCSPMKGHSHVYWYRQLPEEGLKFMVYLQKENIIDESGMPKERFSAEFPKEGPSILRIQQVVRGDSAAYFCASSPLAGNGANVLTFGAGSRLTVL.

V gene TRBV2 combines with J gene TRBJ1-1, with a weak D call TRBD1 (6 bases). Trimming pared 6 bases from V and 4 bases from J, leaving 12 bases between. Per the germline V gene, CDR1 is SNHLY and CDR2 is FYNNEI. The CDR3 runs 13 residues. CDR3 DNA sequence: TGTGCCAGCAGCCCTTGGACAGTCACTGAAGCTTTCTTT. Amino acids: CASSPWTVTEAFF.